Here is one T cell receptor beta chain with its context. This specimen belongs to a study of control samples from healthy donors and cancer patients. TCRdb keeps only in-frame clones here, not all; method: immunoSEQ multiplex PCR. Of some 79,000 clones in the sample, more than 75% are singletons; the top ten hold more than 3%. Specimen: blood. The receptor was isolated from a woman aged 45-65 years in good health.

CDR3 loop: CASSDLSGSLTGEQYF. DNA for the CDR3: TGTGCCAGCAGTGACCTTAGCGGGAGTCTAACGGGGGAGCAGTACTTC. The gene calls are TRBV2 and TRBJ2-7; 9 positions match TRBD2. The CDR3 runs 16 residues. Unmatched junction bases numbered 13, after V lost 3 bases and J lost 7 bases. In germline, CDR1 is SNHLY, CDR2 FYNNEI.